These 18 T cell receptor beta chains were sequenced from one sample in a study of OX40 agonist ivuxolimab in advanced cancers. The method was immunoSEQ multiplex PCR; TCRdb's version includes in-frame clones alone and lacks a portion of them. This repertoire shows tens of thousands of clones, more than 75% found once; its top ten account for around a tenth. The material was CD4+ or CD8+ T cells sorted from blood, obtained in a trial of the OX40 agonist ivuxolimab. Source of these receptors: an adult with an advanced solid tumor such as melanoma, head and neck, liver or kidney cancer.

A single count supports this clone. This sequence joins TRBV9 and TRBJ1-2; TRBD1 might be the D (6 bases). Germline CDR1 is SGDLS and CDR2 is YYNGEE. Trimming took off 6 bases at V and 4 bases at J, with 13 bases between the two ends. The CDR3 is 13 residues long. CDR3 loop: CASKGGRSYGYTF. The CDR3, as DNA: TGTGCCAGCAAGGGGGGTAGGAGCTATGGCTACACCTTC.

The CDR3 protein is CASSTPGQTRAYEQYF. The CDR3 DNA reads as TGTGCCAGCAGCACGCCGGGACAGACGAGAGCCTACGAGCAGTACTTC. The rearrangement links TRBV11-3 to TRBJ2-7; 7 positions agree with TRBD1. J lost 2 bases, V lost 5 bases, and 12 bases had no gene match. CDR1 is SGHNT, CDR2 YENEEA, per germline. This CDR3 comprises 16 residues.

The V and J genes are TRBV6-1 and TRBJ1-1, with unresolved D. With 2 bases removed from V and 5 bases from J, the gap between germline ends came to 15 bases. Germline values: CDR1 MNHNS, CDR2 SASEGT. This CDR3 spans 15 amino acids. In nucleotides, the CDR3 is TGTGCCAGCAGTGAATTGGCAGGAGGCTGGACTGAAGCTTTCTTT. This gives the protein CASSELAGGWTEAFF.

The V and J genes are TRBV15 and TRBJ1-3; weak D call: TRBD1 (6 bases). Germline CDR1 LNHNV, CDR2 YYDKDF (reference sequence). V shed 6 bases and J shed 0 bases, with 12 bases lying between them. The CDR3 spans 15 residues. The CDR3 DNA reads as TGTGCCACCAGGCGGGGGACAAGCTCTGGAAACACCATATATTTT. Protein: CATRRGTSSGNTIYF.

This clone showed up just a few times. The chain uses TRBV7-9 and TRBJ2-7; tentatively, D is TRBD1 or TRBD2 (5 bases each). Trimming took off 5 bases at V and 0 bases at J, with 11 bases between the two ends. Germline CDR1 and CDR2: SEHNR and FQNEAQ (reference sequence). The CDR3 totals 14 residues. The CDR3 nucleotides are TGTGCCAGCAGCGGGGACGAGAGCTCCTACGAGCAGTACTTC. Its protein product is CASSGDESSYEQYF.

CDR3 DNA: TGTGCCAGCAGCTTTGGGCTAGCGGAAACAGATACGCAGTATTTT. This sequence encodes CASSFGLAETDTQYF. The genes are TRBV7-9 and TRBJ2-3, with 7 bases that match TRBD2. The length of the CDR3 is 15 residues. Germline V gene lookup returns CDR1 SEHNR and CDR2 FQNEAQ (reference sequence). Trimming at V came to 3 bases and at J to 3 bases, leaving 6 bases not matched to a gene.

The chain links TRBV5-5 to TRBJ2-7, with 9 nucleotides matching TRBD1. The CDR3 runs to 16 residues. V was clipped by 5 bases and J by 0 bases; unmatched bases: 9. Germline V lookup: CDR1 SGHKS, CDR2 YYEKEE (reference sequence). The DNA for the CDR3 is TGTGCCAGCAGTTCCGGGACAGGGTATCTCTCCTACGAGCAGTACTTC. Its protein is CASSSGTGYLSYEQYF.

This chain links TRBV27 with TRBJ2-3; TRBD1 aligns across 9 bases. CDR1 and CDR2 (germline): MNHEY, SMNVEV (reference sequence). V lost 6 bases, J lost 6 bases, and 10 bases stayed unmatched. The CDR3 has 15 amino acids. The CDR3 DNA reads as TGTGCCAGCAGCAAAGTCGGGACAGGGAAGGATACGCAGTATTTT. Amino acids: CASSKVGTGKDTQYF.

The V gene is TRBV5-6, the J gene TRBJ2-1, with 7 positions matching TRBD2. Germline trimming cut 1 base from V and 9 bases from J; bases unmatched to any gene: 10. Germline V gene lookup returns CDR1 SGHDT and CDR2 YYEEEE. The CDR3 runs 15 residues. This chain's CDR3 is CASSLRRDYGGEQFF. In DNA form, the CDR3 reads TGTGCCAGCAGCTTGAGAAGGGACTATGGGGGTGAGCAGTTCTTC.

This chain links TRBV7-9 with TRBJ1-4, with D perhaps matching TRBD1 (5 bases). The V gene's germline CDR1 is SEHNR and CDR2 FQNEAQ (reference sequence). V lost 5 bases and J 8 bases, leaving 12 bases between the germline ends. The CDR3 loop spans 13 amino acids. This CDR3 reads CASSHGTFEKLFF. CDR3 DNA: TGTGCCAGCAGCCACGGGACCTTCGAAAAACTGTTTTTT.

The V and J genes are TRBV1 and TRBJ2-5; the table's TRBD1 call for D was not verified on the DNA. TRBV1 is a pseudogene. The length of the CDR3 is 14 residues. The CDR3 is CTSRRGEDQETQYF. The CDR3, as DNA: TGCACCAGCCGCAGGGGGGAAGACCAAGAGACCCAGTACTTC.

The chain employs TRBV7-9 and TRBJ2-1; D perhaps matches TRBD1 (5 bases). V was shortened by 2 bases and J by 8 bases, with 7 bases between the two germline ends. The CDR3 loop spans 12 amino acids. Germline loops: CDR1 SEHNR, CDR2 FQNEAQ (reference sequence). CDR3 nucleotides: TGTGCCAGCAGCTTAACCAGGGATGAGCAGTTCTTC. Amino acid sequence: CASSLTRDEQFF.

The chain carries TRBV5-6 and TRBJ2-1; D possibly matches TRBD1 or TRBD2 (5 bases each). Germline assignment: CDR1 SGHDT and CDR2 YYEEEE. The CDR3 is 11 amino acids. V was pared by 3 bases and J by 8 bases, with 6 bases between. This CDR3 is CASSSGHEQFF. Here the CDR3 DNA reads TGTGCCAGCAGCTCGGGGCATGAGCAGTTCTTC.

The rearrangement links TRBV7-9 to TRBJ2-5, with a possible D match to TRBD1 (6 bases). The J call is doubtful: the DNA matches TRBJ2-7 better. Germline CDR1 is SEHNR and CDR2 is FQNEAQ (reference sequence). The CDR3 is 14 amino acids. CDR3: CASSSAGTSYEQYF. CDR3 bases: TGTGCCAGCAGCTCCGCCGGGACAAGCTACGAGCAGTACTTC.

CDR3 residues: CAIRVSSYEQYF. The CDR3 DNA reads TGTGCCATCAGGGTCAGCTCCTACGAGCAGTACTTC. The V and J genes are TRBV10-3 and TRBJ2-7; no reliable D call. Germline-derived CDR1 and CDR2 are ENHRY and SYGVKD. With 6 bases removed from V and 0 bases from J, the gap between germline ends came to 6 bases. The CDR3 has 12 residues.

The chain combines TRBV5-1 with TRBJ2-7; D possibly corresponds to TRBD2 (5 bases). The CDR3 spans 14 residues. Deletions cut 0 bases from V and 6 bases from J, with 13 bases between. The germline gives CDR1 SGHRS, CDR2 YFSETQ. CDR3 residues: CASSLDVSGSEQYF. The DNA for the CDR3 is TGCGCCAGCAGCTTGGACGTTTCGGGATCCGAGCAGTACTTC.

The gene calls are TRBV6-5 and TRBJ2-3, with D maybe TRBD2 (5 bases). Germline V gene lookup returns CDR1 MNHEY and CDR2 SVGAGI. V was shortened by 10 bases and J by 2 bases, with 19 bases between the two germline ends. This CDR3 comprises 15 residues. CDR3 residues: CATGVPGLDTDTQYF. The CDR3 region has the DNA TGTGCCACCGGGGTGCCTGGGTTAGACACAGATACGCAGTATTTT.

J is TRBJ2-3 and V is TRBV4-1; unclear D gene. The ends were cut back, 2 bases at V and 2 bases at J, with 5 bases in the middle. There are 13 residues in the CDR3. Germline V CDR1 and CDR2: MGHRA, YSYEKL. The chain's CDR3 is CASSQFLTDTQYF. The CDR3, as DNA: TGCGCCAGCAGCCAATTTCTCACAGATACGCAGTATTTT.